Below are 31 T cell receptor beta chains sequenced from a single sample in a study of monozygotic twins with inflammatory bowel disease. TCRdb reprocessed the 5' RACE reads; each CDR3 protein has one entry and no DNA is given. Its listing shows hundreds of thousands of distinct CDR3 sequences. The sequencing sample was made of blood. Receptor source: a human donor with ulcerative colitis or Crohn's disease, or a healthy co-twin of an affected twin (not recorded which).

The rearrangement uses TRBV7-2 and TRBJ1-2; TCRdb indicates TRBD1, and absent DNA this call remains unverified. CDR1 and CDR2 (germline): SGHTA, FQGNSA. CDR3 length equals 13 residues. CDR3 residues: CASSSDPGGGYTF.

This chain uses TRBV7-2 with TRBJ1-1; with no DNA, the TCRdb D assignment of TRBD1 cannot be verified. The CDR3 has 14 residues. CDR1 and CDR2 from the germline V gene are SGHTA and FQGNSA. The CDR3 sequence: CASSFGGRRTEAFF.

The CDR3 protein is CSARSPPGLAGGPGDTQYF. The chain couples TRBV20-1 to TRBJ2-3; the TCRdb D gene call, TRBD2, has no DNA to confirm it. The CDR3 loop spans 19 amino acids. Germline CDR1 is DFQATT and CDR2 is SNEGSKA (reference sequence).

The chain employs TRBV7-9 and TRBJ2-2; TCRdb returns TRBD1, unconfirmable since there is no DNA. The CDR3 loop spans 15 amino acids. In germline, CDR1 is SEHNR, CDR2 FQNEAQ (reference sequence). CDR3 sequence reads: CASSLFPQNTGELFF. Complete variable domain (other parts from reference TRBV7-9 and TRBJ2-2): DTGVSQNPRHKITKRGQNVTFRCDPISEHNRLYWYRQTLGQGPEFLTYFQNEAQLEKSRLLSDRFSAERPKGSFSTLEIQRTEQGDSAMYLCASSLFPQNTGELFFGEGSRLTVL.

This sequence joins TRBV19 and TRBJ1-4; TCRdb lists TRBD1, though no DNA is available to test this call. Germline V gene sequence: CDR1 LNHDA, CDR2 SQIVND (reference sequence). The CDR3 has 14 residues. The CDR3 loop reads CASRTGVRSEKLFF. Filled out from reference TRBV19 and TRBJ1-4, the complete variable domain reads DGGITQSPKYLFRKEGQNVTLSCEQNLNHDAMYWYRQDPGQGLRLIYYSQIVNDFQKGDIAEGYSVSREKKESFPLTVTSAQKNPTAFYLCASRTGVRSEKLFFGSGTQLSVL.

CDR3 residues: CASSYLGGSNEQFF. The J gene is TRBJ2-1, the V gene TRBV7-9; TCRdb's D gene call, TRBD1, goes unchecked for lack of DNA. The germline V gene has CDR1 SEHNR and CDR2 FQNEAQ (reference sequence). The CDR3 has 14 residues.

The chain couples TRBV30 to TRBJ2-1; TCRdb's D call, TRBD2, is unchecked because there is no DNA. The germline V gene encodes CDR1 GTSNPN and CDR2 SVGIG (reference sequence). The CDR3 contains 15 residues. The CDR3 region is CAWRKTSGTYNEQFF.

The chain carries TRBV5-1 and TRBJ2-7; TCRdb calls TRBD1, which cannot be checked without DNA. The CDR3 spans 16 residues. The germline CDR1 and CDR2 sequences are SGHRS and YFSETQ. The CDR3 is CASSLGARGRIYEQYF. Variable domain in full (rest from reference TRBV5-1 and TRBJ2-7): KAGVTQTPRYLIKTRGQQVTLSCSPISGHRSVSWYQQTPGQGLQFLFEYFSETQRNKGNFPGRFSGRQFSNSRSEMNVSTLELGDSALYLCASSLGARGRIYEQYFGPGTRLTVT.

This chain uses TRBV6-2 or TRBV6-3 with TRBJ2-3. CDR1 is MNHEY, CDR2 SVGEGT, per germline. This CDR3 spans 14 amino acids. CDR3 residues: CASSYSEGSDTQYF.

The chain has TRBV5-1 and TRBJ2-2; TCRdb outputs TRBD1, but without DNA this stays unchecked. The CDR3 consists of 15 residues. Germline V gene sequence: CDR1 SGHRS, CDR2 YFSETQ. The CDR3 is CASSSGGRNTGELFF.

The chain links TRBV6-5 to TRBJ1-1. This CDR3 has 13 residues. Germline V lookup: CDR1 MNHEY, CDR2 SVGAGI. CDR3 amino acids: CASSYSFGTEAFF.

The chain carries TRBV6-6 and TRBJ1-5; the TRBD1 assignment by TCRdb is unverifiable without DNA. The CDR3 runs 13 residues. Germline CDR1 reads MNHNY; CDR2 reads SVGAGI (reference sequence). The CDR3: CASSFGQSQPQHF.

The chain is built from TRBV10-3 and TRBJ2-7; absent DNA, TCRdb's TRBD2 call cannot be checked. Per the germline V gene, CDR1 is ENHRY and CDR2 is SYGVKD. The CDR3 sequence is 14 residues long. CDR3: CAISTGTSGYEQYF.

The V and J genes are TRBV5-5 and TRBJ2-5. The V gene's germline CDR1 is SGHKS and CDR2 YYEKEE (reference sequence). There are 12 residues in the CDR3. CDR3 protein: CASSPVTETQYF. The full variable domain, completed using reference TRBV5-5 and TRBJ2-5, is DAGVTQSPTHLIKTRGQQVTLRCSPISGHKSVSWYQQVLGQGPQFIFQYYEKEERGRGNFPDRFSARQFPNYSSELNVNALLLGDSALYLCASSPVTETQYFGPGTRLLVL.

The chain carries TRBV28 and TRBJ1-2; TCRdb's D gene call, TRBD1, goes unchecked for lack of DNA. The germline CDR1 and CDR2 sequences are MDHEN and SYDVKM. The CDR3 sequence is 13 residues long. The CDR3 here is CASSDPPLGGYTF.

The chain is built from TRBV10-3 and TRBJ2-4; no DNA is available, so the TRBD1 call from TCRdb remains unchecked. This CDR3 has 12 residues. Per the germline V gene, CDR1 is ENHRY and CDR2 is SYGVKD. CDR3 protein: CATGVLKNIQYF.

The chain is built from TRBV6-2 or TRBV6-3 and TRBJ2-7; TCRdb proposes TRBD1, but this gene call is untestable without DNA. This CDR3 comprises 12 residues. Germline CDR1 MNHEY, CDR2 SVGEGT. The CDR3 here is CASSQQVNEQYF.

The chain uses TRBV15 and TRBJ2-5; there is no DNA to check the TCRdb D call of TRBD2. Germline assignment: CDR1 LNHNV and CDR2 YYDKDF (reference sequence). The CDR3 length is 12 residues. CDR3 region: CATSKLEETQYF.

The chain combines TRBV28 with TRBJ2-1; TCRdb names TRBD2, which stays unverified in the absence of DNA. The CDR3 has 15 amino acids. In germline, CDR1 is MDHEN, CDR2 SYDVKM. CDR3 protein: CASSQESGDHNEQFF.

The rearrangement uses TRBV7-2 and TRBJ2-3; TCRdb gives TRBD2 as the D gene, but with no DNA this cannot be confirmed. CDR1 and CDR2 (germline): SGHTA, FQGNSA. This CDR3 region has 17 residues. CDR3 loop: CASSLAGTSGQTDTQYF.

V is TRBV5-1 and J is TRBJ1-2; absent DNA, TCRdb's TRBD1 call cannot be checked. The CDR3 is made up of 18 amino acids. The germline gives CDR1 SGHRS, CDR2 YFSETQ. CDR3 sequence reads: CASSSNSSPGTGSDGYTF.

This chain links TRBV6-1 with TRBJ1-1. The CDR3 runs to 11 residues. The germline V gene encodes CDR1 MNHNS and CDR2 SASEGT. The CDR3 protein is CASTKETEAFF.

Here the CDR3 reads CSVESRPGTDTQYF. The chain recombines TRBV29-1 with TRBJ2-3. In germline, CDR1 is SQVTM, CDR2 ANQGSEA. The CDR3 runs 14 residues.

The V call is TRBV6-5, the J call TRBJ2-1; TCRdb reports TRBD2, a call that lacks DNA to check it against. This CDR3 is built from 16 residues. The V gene's germline CDR1 is MNHEY and CDR2 SVGAGI. The CDR3 spells CASSLAGLSSYNEQFF.

The chain uses TRBV19 and TRBJ1-3; the D gene TCRdb calls, TRBD1, cannot be checked with no DNA. The CDR3 runs 15 residues. Germline V lookup: CDR1 LNHDA, CDR2 SQIVND (reference sequence). The CDR3 loop is CASSMWTVSGNTIYF.

The chain uses TRBV5-4 and TRBJ2-2; without DNA, the TCRdb call of TRBD1 cannot be checked. Germline lookup yields CDR1 SGHNT and CDR2 YYREEE (reference sequence). The CDR3 contains 11 residues. The CDR3 here is CAYQGVGELFF.

The chain joins TRBV29-1 to TRBJ1-1; with no DNA, the TCRdb D assignment of TRBD1 cannot be verified. This CDR3 is built from 11 residues. Germline CDR1 reads SQVTM; CDR2 reads ANQGSEA. The CDR3 loop reads CSVDQGDRAFF. Filled out from reference TRBV29-1 and TRBJ1-1, the complete variable domain reads SAVISQKPSRDICQRGTSLTIQCQVDSQVTMMFWYRQQPGQSLTLIATANQGSEATYESGFVIDKFPISRPNLTFSTLTVSNMSPEDSSIYLCSVDQGDRAFFGQGTRLTVV.

The chain has TRBV6-5 and TRBJ1-5; TCRdb's D gene call, TRBD1, goes unchecked for lack of DNA. In germline, CDR1 is MNHEY, CDR2 SVGAGI. The CDR3 contains 16 residues. The CDR3 sequence: CASSWGTGLSNQPQHF.

This chain links TRBV12-3 or TRBV12-4 with TRBJ2-2; TCRdb indicates TRBD1, and absent DNA this call remains unverified. This CDR3 is 18 amino acids long. The chain's CDR3 is CASSSQAQTGGKYGELFF.

V is TRBV19 and J is TRBJ2-1; TCRdb reports TRBD1, a call that lacks DNA to check it against. Germline lookup yields CDR1 LNHDA and CDR2 SQIVND (reference sequence). The CDR3 totals 15 residues. The CDR3 loop is CASSVTGTGYNEQFF.

The genes are TRBV7-2 and TRBJ1-1; TCRdb lists TRBD1, though no DNA is available to test this call. The CDR3 length is 15 residues. Germline CDR1 SGHTA, CDR2 FQGNSA. CDR3 amino acids: CASTAARLMNTEAFF.